Only one count was recorded for the clone carrying this T cell receptor beta chain. The CDR3 has 15 residues. Trimming at V came to 7 bases and at J to 4 bases, leaving 7 bases not matched to a gene. Germline CDR1 SGHAT, CDR2 FQNNGV. The immunoSEQ assay was v3. The data were produced by immunoSEQ multiplex PCR, yet TCRdb's version contains in-frame clones alone and is incomplete. The repertoire has 6,000 or so clones, approximately 63% of them found once; the top ten carry roughly 5%. The data were taken from a study of TIL therapy for anti-PD-1-resistant metastatic lung cancer. Study in general: Most patients had lung adenocarcinoma.

Time point reported: pre-treatment sample, taken before nivolumab and TIL therapy. The tumor samples were excised metastases, mostly pleural nodules or supraclavicular lymph nodes. Adults with stage 4 NSCLC were enrolled in a phase I trial. The chain couples TRBV11-2 to TRBJ2-1; 10 bases match TRBD2. The specimen was tumor tissue, collected at baseline. This TCR was sampled from a person aged 25 to 85 with non-small cell lung cancer. The chain's CDR3 is CASNRIAGGYNEQFF. Written as DNA, the CDR3 is TGTGCCAGCAACCGAATAGCGGGGGGTTACAATGAGCAGTTCTTC.